This TCR delta chain was captured in a study of γδ T cells in repeated Plasmodium falciparum infection. TCRdb used CATT to re-call clones from the multiplex PCR reads. The table shows roughly 93,000 delta-chain clones, with 1.4% to 1.5% occurring only once. V dropped 0 bases and J dropped 0; count of bases not matched to a gene: 13. The germline V gene encodes CDR1 TSWWSYY and CDR2 QGS. The CDR3 extends over 19 amino acids. This clone was counted ten times or more. TCRdb's entry gives the protein of a much larger clone, which mismatches this DNA's translation at residue 13, likely from a read error; the protein reported here is translated from the DNA. Flow sorting of PBMC yielded separate Vgamma9/Vdelta2+ and Vdelta2-negative gammadelta T cell populations for bulk repertoire analysis.

The sample consisted of gamma-delta T cells from blood. This TCR was sampled from a pool of human donors (malaria-infected and uninfected, not separated). V usage is TRDV1 and J usage is TRDJ1, with 7 bases aligning to TRDD2. TCRdb lists no J gene, so it was determined here by aligning the DNA to germline. Here the CDR3 reads CALGELPAFLSPHTDKLIF. The CDR3 bases are TGTGCTCTTGGGGAACTTCCGGCCTTCCTTTCCCCACACACCGATAAACTCATCTTT.